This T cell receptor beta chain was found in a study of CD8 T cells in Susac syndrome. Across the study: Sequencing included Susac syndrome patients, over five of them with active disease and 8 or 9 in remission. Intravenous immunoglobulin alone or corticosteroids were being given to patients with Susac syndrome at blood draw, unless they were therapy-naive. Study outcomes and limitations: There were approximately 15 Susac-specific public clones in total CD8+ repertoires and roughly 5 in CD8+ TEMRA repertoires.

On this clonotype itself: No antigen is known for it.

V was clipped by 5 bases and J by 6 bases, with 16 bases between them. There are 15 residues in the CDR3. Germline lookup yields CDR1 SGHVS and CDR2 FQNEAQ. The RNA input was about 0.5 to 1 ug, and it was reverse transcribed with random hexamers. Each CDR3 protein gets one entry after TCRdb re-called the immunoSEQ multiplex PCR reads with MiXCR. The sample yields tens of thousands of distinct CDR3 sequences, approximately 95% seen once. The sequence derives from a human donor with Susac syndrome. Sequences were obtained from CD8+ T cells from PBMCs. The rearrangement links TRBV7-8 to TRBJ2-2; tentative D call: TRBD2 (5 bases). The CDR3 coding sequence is TGTGCCAGCAGCCAGCTAGGGAGCTTGGCCGGGGAGCTGTTTTTT. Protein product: CASSQLGSLAGELFF.